Here is one TCR beta chain with its context. The V end was cut by 2 bases, the J end by 7 bases, with 15 bases between. This CDR3 contains 15 residues. CDR1 and CDR2 from the germline V gene are MNHEY and SVGEGT. Authors' analysis steps: Quantification of nucleated cells was approximated via reference gene primer amplification. Using immunoSEQ multiplex PCR, the repertoire was profiled, and TCRdb retains in-frame clones only, with some absent. V and J calls and clone size come straight from that table; D and trimming were deduced from the DNA. The sample lists about 67,000 clones, 87% seen once, with approximately 5% in the top ten. These data originate in a study of blood T cell repertoires in COVID-19. About the research overall: The study drew acute and convalescent COVID-19 samples from the United States, Italy and Spain. PBMCs, B-cell-depleted T cells, or T cells provided the cDNA or gDNA that made up the material.

Sequencing was carried out using peripheral blood. The chain employs TRBV6-2 or TRBV6-3 and TRBJ2-1; D is perhaps TRBD2 (7 bases). This clonotype was sampled from a man aged 45-65 years with active COVID-19. CDR3 amino acids: CASSYTGTTWNEQFF. The CDR3 coding sequence is TGTGCCAGCAGTTACACAGGGACTACTTGGAATGAGCAGTTCTTC.